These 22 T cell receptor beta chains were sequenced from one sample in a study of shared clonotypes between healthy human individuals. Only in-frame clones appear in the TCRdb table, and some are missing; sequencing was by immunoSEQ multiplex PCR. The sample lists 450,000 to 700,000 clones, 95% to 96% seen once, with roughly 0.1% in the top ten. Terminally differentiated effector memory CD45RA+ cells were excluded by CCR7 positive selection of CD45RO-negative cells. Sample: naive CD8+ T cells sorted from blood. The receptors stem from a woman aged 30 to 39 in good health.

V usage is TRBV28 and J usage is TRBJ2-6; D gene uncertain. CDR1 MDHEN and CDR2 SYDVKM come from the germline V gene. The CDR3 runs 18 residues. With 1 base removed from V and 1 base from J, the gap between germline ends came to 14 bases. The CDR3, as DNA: TGTGCCAGCAGTTTATTTAGAAGGACCCAGTCTGGGGCCAACGTCCTGACTTTC. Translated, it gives CASSLFRRTQSGANVLTF.

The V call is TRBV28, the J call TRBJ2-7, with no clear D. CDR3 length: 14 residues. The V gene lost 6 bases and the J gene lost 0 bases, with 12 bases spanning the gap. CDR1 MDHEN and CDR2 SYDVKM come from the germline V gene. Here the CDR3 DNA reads TGTGCCAGCAGCTACGAGAGTCCCTCCTACGAGCAGTACTTC. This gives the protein CASSYESPSYEQYF.

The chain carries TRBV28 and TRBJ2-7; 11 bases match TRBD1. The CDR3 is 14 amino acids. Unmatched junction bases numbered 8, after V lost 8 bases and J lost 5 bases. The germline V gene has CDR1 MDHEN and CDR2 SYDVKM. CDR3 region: CASLVRTGGNEQYF. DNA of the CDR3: TGTGCCAGCCTCGTCCGGACAGGGGGCAACGAGCAGTACTTC.

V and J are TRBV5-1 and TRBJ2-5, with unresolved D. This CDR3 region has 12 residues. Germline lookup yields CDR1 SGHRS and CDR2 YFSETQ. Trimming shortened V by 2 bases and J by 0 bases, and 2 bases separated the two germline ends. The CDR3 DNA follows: TGCGCCAGCAGCTTCGACCAAGAGACCCAGTACTTC. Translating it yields CASSFDQETQYF. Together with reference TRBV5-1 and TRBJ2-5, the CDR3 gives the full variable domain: KAGVTQTPRYLIKTRGQQVTLSCSPISGHRSVSWYQQTPGQGLQFLFEYFSETQRNKGNFPGRFSGRQFSNSRSEMNVSTLELGDSALYLCASSFDQETQYFGPGTRLLVL.

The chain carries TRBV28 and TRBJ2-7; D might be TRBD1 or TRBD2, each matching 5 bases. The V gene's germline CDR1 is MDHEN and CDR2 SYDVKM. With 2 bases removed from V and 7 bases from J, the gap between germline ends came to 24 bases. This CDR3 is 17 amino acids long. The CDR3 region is CASSLPLSGPPRGEQYF. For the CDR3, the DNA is TGTGCCAGCAGTTTACCCCTTTCAGGGCCCCCTCGAGGGGAGCAGTACTTC.

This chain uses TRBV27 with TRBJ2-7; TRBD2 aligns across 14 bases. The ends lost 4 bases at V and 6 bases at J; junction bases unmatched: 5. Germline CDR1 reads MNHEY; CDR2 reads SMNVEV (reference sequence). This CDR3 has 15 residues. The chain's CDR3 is CASSSGTSGSGEQYF. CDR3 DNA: TGTGCCAGCAGTTCCGGGACTAGCGGGAGCGGCGAGCAGTACTTC.

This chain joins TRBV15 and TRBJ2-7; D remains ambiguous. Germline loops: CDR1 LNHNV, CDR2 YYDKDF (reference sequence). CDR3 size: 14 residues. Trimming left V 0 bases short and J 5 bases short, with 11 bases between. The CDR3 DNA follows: TGTGCCACCAGCAGAGAAAATTACATGGACGAGCAGTACTTC. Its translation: CATSRENYMDEQYF.

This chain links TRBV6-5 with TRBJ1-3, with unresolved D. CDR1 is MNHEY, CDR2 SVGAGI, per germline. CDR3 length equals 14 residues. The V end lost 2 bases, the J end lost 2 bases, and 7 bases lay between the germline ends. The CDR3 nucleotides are TGTGCCAGCAGTTACGTGGCAACTGGAAACACCATATATTTT. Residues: CASSYVATGNTIYF.

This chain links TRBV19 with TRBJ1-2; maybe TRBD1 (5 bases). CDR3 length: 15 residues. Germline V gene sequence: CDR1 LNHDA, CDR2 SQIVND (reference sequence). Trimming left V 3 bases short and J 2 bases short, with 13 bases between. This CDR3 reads CASSIGHSPNYGYTF. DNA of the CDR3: TGTGCCAGTAGTATTGGACACTCACCCAACTATGGCTACACCTTC.

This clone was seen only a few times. In DNA form, the CDR3 reads TGTGCCAGCACCGACTCCTCAGGGGTACATCATAACTATGGCTACACCTTC. Its translation: CASTDSSGVHHNYGYTF. The V gene is TRBV7-9, the J gene TRBJ1-2; D possibly corresponds to TRBD1 (6 bases). Trimming took off 7 bases at V and 1 base at J, with 22 bases between the two ends. This CDR3 spans 17 amino acids. Germline V lookup: CDR1 SEHNR, CDR2 FQNEAQ (reference sequence). The variable domain in full, completed from reference TRBV7-9 and TRBJ1-2, reads DTGVSQNPRHKITKRGQNVTFRCDPISEHNRLYWYRQTLGQGPEFLTYFQNEAQLEKSRLLSDRFSAERPKGSFSTLEIQRTEQGDSAMYLCASTDSSGVHHNYGYTFGSGTRLTVV.

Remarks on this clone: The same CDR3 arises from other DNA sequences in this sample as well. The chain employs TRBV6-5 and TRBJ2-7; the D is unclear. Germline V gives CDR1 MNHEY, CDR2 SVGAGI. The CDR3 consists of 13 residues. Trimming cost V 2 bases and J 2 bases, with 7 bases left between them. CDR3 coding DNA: TGTGCCAGCAGTTACGGTCGGGCCTACGAGCAGTACTTC. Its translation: CASSYGRAYEQYF.

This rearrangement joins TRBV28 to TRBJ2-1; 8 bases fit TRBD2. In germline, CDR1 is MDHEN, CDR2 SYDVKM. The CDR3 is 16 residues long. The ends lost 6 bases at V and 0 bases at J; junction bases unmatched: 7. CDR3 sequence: CASSTKRESSYNEQFF. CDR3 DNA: TGTGCCAGCAGCACGAAGCGGGAGAGCTCCTACAATGAGCAGTTCTTC.

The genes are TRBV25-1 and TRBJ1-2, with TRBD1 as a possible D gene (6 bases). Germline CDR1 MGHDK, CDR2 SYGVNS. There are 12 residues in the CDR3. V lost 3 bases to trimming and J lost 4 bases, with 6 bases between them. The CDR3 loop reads CASSDRGYGYTF. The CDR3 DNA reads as TGTGCCAGCAGTGACAGGGGCTATGGCTACACCTTC.

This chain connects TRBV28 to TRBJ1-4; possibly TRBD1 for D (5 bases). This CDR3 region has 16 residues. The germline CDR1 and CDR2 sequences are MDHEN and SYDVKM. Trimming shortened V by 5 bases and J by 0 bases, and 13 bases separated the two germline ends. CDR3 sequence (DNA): TGTGCCAGCAGTAACCCGGGGGGGTCAACTAATGAAAAACTGTTTTTT. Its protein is CASSNPGGSTNEKLFF.

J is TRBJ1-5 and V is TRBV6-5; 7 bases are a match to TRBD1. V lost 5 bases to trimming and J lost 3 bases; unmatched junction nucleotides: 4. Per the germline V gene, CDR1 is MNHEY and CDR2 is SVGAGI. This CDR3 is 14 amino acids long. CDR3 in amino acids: CASSPQGPNQPQHF. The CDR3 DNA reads TGTGCCAGCAGTCCACAGGGGCCCAATCAGCCCCAGCATTTT.

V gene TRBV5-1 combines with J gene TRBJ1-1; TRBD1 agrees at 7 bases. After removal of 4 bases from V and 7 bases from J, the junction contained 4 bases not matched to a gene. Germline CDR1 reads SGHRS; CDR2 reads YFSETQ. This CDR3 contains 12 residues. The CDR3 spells CASSPTGIEAFF. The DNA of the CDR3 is TGCGCCAGCAGCCCGACAGGGATTGAAGCTTTCTTT.

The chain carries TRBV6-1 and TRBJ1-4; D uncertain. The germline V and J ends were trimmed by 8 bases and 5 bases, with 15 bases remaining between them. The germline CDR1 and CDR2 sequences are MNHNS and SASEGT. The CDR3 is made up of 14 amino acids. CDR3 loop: CASGEAAENEKLFF. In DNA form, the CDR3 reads TGTGCCAGCGGAGAGGCAGCCGAGAATGAAAAACTGTTTTTT.

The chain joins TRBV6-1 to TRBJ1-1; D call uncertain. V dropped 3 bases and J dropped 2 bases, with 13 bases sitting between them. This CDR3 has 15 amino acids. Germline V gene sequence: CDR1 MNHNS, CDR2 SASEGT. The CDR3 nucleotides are TGTGCCAGCAGTGAGTGGGCGACGGTTAACACTGAAGCTTTCTTT. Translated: CASSEWATVNTEAFF.

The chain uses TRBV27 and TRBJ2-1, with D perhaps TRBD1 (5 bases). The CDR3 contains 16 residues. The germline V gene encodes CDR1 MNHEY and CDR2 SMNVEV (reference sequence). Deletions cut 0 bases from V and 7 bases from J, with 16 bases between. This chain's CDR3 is CASSLSPGRKGNEQFF. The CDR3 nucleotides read TGTGCCAGCAGTTTATCGCCGGGCCGTAAGGGGAATGAGCAGTTCTTC.

CDR3 DNA: TGTGCCAGTACGCCTGCGATTGGAAACACCATATATTTT. Its protein is CASTPAIGNTIYF. V gene TRBV19 combines with J gene TRBJ1-3; D uncertain. This CDR3 is built from 13 residues. Trimming pared 7 bases from V and 3 bases from J, leaving 10 bases between. Germline V gene lookup returns CDR1 LNHDA and CDR2 SQIVND (reference sequence). The entire variable domain, with the rest obtained from reference TRBV19 and TRBJ1-3, is as follows: DGGITQSPKYLFRKEGQNVTLSCEQNLNHDAMYWYRQDPGQGLRLIYYSQIVNDFQKGDIAEGYSVSREKKESFPLTVTSAQKNPTAFYLCASTPAIGNTIYFGEGSWLTVV.

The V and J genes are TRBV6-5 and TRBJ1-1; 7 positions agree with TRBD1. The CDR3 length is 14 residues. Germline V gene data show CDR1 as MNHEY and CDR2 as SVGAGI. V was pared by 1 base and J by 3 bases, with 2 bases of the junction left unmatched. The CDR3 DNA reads TGTGCCAGCAGTTACTTCACAGGGGACACTGAAGCTTTCTTT. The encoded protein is CASSYFTGDTEAFF.

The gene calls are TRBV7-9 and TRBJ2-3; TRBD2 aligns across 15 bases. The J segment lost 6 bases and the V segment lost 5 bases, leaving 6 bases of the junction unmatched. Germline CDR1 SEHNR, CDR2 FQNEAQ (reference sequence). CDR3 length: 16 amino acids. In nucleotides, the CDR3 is TGTGCCAGCAGCCCCGACGGGACTAGCGGGAGGGATACGCAGTATTTT. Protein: CASSPDGTSGRDTQYF.